Below, 28 T cell receptor beta chains from the same sample are listed, as sequenced in a study of shared T cell receptors in the human thymus. Clones were read by immunoSEQ multiplex PCR, and TCRdb kept only the in-frame ones, dropping some. The sample has hundreds of thousands of clones; 95% are singletons. Sequencing was performed on thymocytes. Source of these receptors: a human donor.

The chain recombines TRBV5-4 with TRBJ2-1; no firm D call. Germline assignment: CDR1 SGHNT and CDR2 YYREEE (reference sequence). Trimming took 2 bases from V and 5 from J, leaving 20 bases between them. There are 17 residues in the CDR3. The CDR3 DNA is TGTGCCAGCAGCTTAAGTGGTAGCCGGGCAGGTCACAATGAGCAGTTCTTC. The encoded protein is CASSLSGSRAGHNEQFF.

This sequence joins TRBV5-6 and TRBJ2-3; 7 bases fit TRBD2. CDR3 length: 14 amino acids. Per germline, CDR1 SGHDT and CDR2 YYEEEE. V shed 4 bases and J 5 bases; nucleotides not matched to a gene: 7. The CDR3 DNA reads as TGTGCCAGCAGCCTCAGACTAGCAGGAGATACGCAGTATTTT. It codes for CASSLRLAGDTQYF.

The chain couples TRBV10-1 to TRBJ2-1, with TRBD1 identical over 7 bases. This CDR3 contains 18 residues. V lost 2 bases and J lost 0; bases outside the gene matches: 10. Per germline, CDR1 WNHNN and CDR2 SYGVQD (reference sequence). DNA for the CDR3: TGCGCCAGCAGTGAGACCCCGGGACAGCCGAGCTCCTACAATGAGCAGTTCTTC. Amino acid sequence: CASSETPGQPSSYNEQFF.

The chain uses TRBV6-1 and TRBJ2-1; D is uncertain. With 8 bases removed from V and 0 bases from J, the gap between germline ends came to 8 bases. The germline V gene has CDR1 MNHNS and CDR2 SASEGT. This CDR3 is 13 amino acids long. The CDR3 DNA reads as TGTGCCAGCCCCCCAAGCTCCTACAATGAGCAGTTCTTC. This translates into CASPPSSYNEQFF.

V is TRBV6-1 and J is TRBJ2-7; D gene ambiguous. The V gene lost 11 bases and the J gene lost 2 bases, with 13 bases spanning the gap. Per germline, CDR1 MNHNS and CDR2 SASEGT. This CDR3 contains 12 residues. The CDR3 spells CAGRTGPYEQYF. For the CDR3, the DNA is TGTGCCGGACGGACGGGCCCCTACGAGCAGTACTTC.

V is TRBV5-4 and J is TRBJ2-6; 9 bases are a match to TRBD1. The CDR3 consists of 18 residues. With 4 bases clipped from V and 0 bases from J, the junction kept 8 bases outside the gene matches. The germline V gene has CDR1 SGHNT and CDR2 YYREEE (reference sequence). CDR3: CASSVVGQGISGANVLTF. CDR3 sequence (DNA): TGTGCCAGCAGCGTCGTCGGACAGGGGATCTCTGGGGCCAACGTCCTGACTTTC.

V is TRBV15 and J is TRBJ2-7, with D possibly TRBD1 on 5 matching bases. V lost 0 bases and J lost 2, with 8 bases in between. Germline loops: CDR1 LNHNV, CDR2 YYDKDF (reference sequence). The CDR3 extends over 14 amino acids. In DNA form, the CDR3 reads TGTGCCACCAGCAGAGAAACAGGAACCTACGAGCAGTACTTC. Translating gives CATSRETGTYEQYF. The full variable domain, in which reference TRBV15 and TRBJ2-7 provide the parts outside the CDR3, is DAMVIQNPRYQVTQFGKPVTLSCSQTLNHNVMYWYQQKSSQAPKLLFHYYDKDFNNEADTPDNFQSRRPNTSFCFLDIRSPGLGDTAMYLCATSRETGTYEQYFGPGTRLTVT.

V usage is TRBV28 and J usage is TRBJ2-7; 10 bases align to TRBD1. V dropped 4 bases and J dropped 4; count of bases not matched to a gene: 7. This CDR3 spans 15 amino acids. Germline values: CDR1 MDHEN, CDR2 SYDVKM. The DNA of the CDR3 is TGTGCCAGCAGTTCCCCCGGACAGGGGGGATACGAGCAGTACTTC. Residues: CASSSPGQGGYEQYF.

This clone was found once. This chain connects TRBV28 to TRBJ2-7; D gene ambiguous. The germline gives CDR1 MDHEN, CDR2 SYDVKM. The CDR3 runs 12 residues. Trimming pared 3 bases from V and 7 bases from J, leaving 10 bases between. The DNA for the CDR3 is TGTGCCAGCAGTTTTCCCGGTGGTGAGCAGTACTTC. Translating gives CASSFPGGEQYF.

V usage is TRBV28 and J usage is TRBJ1-3; tentative D call: TRBD1 (6 bases). The germline V gene encodes CDR1 MDHEN and CDR2 SYDVKM. The CDR3 runs 15 residues. The germline V and J ends were trimmed by 4 bases and 1 base, with 11 bases remaining between them. The chain's CDR3 is CASSSYQGSGNTIYF. The DNA for the CDR3 is TGTGCCAGCAGTTCCTATCAGGGGTCTGGAAACACCATATATTTT.

This clone was detected only once. This chain links TRBV27 with TRBJ1-1; the match to TRBD1 covers 7 bases. The CDR3 extends over 15 amino acids. The germline gives CDR1 MNHEY, CDR2 SMNVEV (reference sequence). The V and J ends lost 6 bases and 0 bases, in that order; junction bases with no gene match: 7. The CDR3 nucleotides are TGTGCCAGCAGGGCGGACAGGCTTATGAACACTGAAGCTTTCTTT. Protein sequence: CASRADRLMNTEAFF.

The chain recombines TRBV5-6 with TRBJ1-2, with 8 bases that match TRBD1. The trim removed 4 bases at V and 4 bases at J, leaving 6 bases unmatched. The CDR3 is made up of 14 amino acids. Germline values: CDR1 SGHDT, CDR2 YYEEEE. The CDR3 bases are TGTGCCAGCAGCCCGTCGGACAGGGCCTATGGCTACACCTTC. Translated: CASSPSDRAYGYTF. The whole variable domain, remainder taken from reference TRBV5-6 and TRBJ1-2, is DAGVTQSPTHLIKTRGQQVTLRCSPKSGHDTVSWYQQALGQGPQFIFQYYEEEERQRGNFPDRFSGHQFPNYSSELNVNALLLGDSALYLCASSPSDRAYGYTFGSGTRLTVV.

The V and J genes are TRBV14 and TRBJ2-1; D gene ambiguous. The CDR3 is 15 amino acids. The germline V gene has CDR1 SGHDN and CDR2 FVKESK. V gave up 0 bases and J gave up 2 bases, with 8 bases separating them. The DNA of the CDR3 is TGTGCCAGCAGCCAAGACCCGGCCCCCTACAATGAGCAGTTCTTC. Protein product: CASSQDPAPYNEQFF.

The chain links TRBV20-1 to TRBJ2-7; 8 bases agree with TRBD1. This CDR3 is built from 11 residues. CDR1 DFQATT and CDR2 SNEGSKA come from the germline V gene (reference sequence). Germline trimming cut 5 bases from V and 9 bases from J; bases unmatched to any gene: 6. The CDR3 region has the DNA TGCAGTGCTCCCCTCAGGGGGCCGCAGTACTTC. Protein sequence: CSAPLRGPQYF.

CDR3 nucleotide sequence: TGTGCCAGCAGTTACTCCCTAGCACCCCACTCCTACAATGAGCAGTTCTTC. Translated: CASSYSLAPHSYNEQFF. The chain couples TRBV28 to TRBJ2-1, with a tentative D call TRBD2 (5 bases). V was shortened by 4 bases and J by 0 bases, with 16 bases between the two germline ends. The CDR3 has 17 residues. Per the germline V gene, CDR1 is MDHEN and CDR2 is SYDVKM.

The rearrangement joins TRBV7-6 to TRBJ2-1, with D hard to call. Per germline, CDR1 SGHVS and CDR2 FNYEAQ. Trimming pared 0 bases from V and 0 bases from J, leaving 12 bases between. This CDR3 region has 17 residues. CDR3: CASSLAIAESSYNEQFF. The CDR3 DNA reads TGTGCCAGCAGCTTAGCGATCGCGGAGAGCTCCTACAATGAGCAGTTCTTC.

The chain joins TRBV27 to TRBJ2-4; 7 bases fit TRBD1. Germline CDR1 and CDR2: MNHEY and SMNVEV (reference sequence). The CDR3 loop spans 17 amino acids. J lost 0 bases, V lost 5 bases, and 10 bases had no gene match. CDR3 protein: CASSPHRGAVAKNIQYF. CDR3 coding DNA: TGTGCCAGCAGTCCACACAGGGGTGCCGTAGCCAAAAACATTCAGTACTTC.

V is TRBV11-2 and J is TRBJ2-3; TRBD2 agrees at 8 bases. The V gene's germline CDR1 is SGHAT and CDR2 FQNNGV. The CDR3 extends over 14 amino acids. With V trimmed by 4 bases and J by 1 base, 1 base remained unmatched. In DNA form, the CDR3 reads TGTGCCAGCAGCTCCGGGGGGGGCACAGATACGCAGTATTTT. This codes for CASSSGGGTDTQYF.

The gene calls are TRBV28 and TRBJ1-5; 10 positions agree with TRBD1. CDR3 length: 16 amino acids. Losses at the gene ends were 6 bases for V and 6 bases for J; bases not matched to a gene: 11. Germline CDR1 is MDHEN and CDR2 is SYDVKM. CDR3 DNA: TGTGCCAGCAGCTCGATCCGGGACAGGGGAGGTCAGCCCCAGCATTTT. This translates into CASSSIRDRGGQPQHF.

This clone was detected a few times. The chain is built from TRBV27 and TRBJ1-5, with a possible D match to TRBD1 (5 bases). Germline CDR1 MNHEY, CDR2 SMNVEV (reference sequence). Trimming took off 3 bases at V and 5 bases at J, with 11 bases between the two ends. The CDR3 totals 14 residues. CDR3 nucleotides: TGTGCCAGCAGTTTCGGGGGGTGGGATCAGCCCCAGCATTTT. Protein sequence: CASSFGGWDQPQHF.

The table lists this clone with a count of one. The CDR3 sequence: CASSLRQGANYGYTF. For the CDR3, the DNA is TGTGCCAGCAGCTTAAGACAGGGGGCTAACTATGGCTACACCTTC. The J gene is TRBJ1-2, the V gene TRBV7-2, with 9 bases lining up with TRBD1. The length of the CDR3 is 15 residues. In germline, CDR1 is SGHTA, CDR2 FQGNSA. V trimming: 2 bases; J trimming: 0 bases; junction bases outside the gene matches: 1.

J is TRBJ1-2 and V is TRBV10-1; the match to TRBD1 covers 11 bases. CDR1 WNHNN and CDR2 SYGVQD come from the germline V gene (reference sequence). V was pared by 6 bases and J by 3 bases, with 12 bases of the junction left unmatched. The length of the CDR3 is 17 residues. For the CDR3, the DNA is TGCGCCAGCAGCCAATCCATCCGGGACAGGGGGTACTATGGCTACACCTTC. This sequence encodes CASSQSIRDRGYYGYTF.

The chain joins TRBV5-1 to TRBJ1-2, with unresolved D. V lost 1 base to trimming and J lost 6 bases, with 7 bases between them. This CDR3 comprises 12 residues. In germline, CDR1 is SGHRS, CDR2 YFSETQ. The CDR3 DNA reads as TGCGCCAGCAGCTTGAGGAGGAATGGCTACACCTTC. This gives the protein CASSLRRNGYTF.

V gene TRBV5-1 combines with J gene TRBJ1-2; 8 bases align to TRBD1. V lost 4 bases and J lost 8; bases outside the gene matches: 13. Germline V gene data show CDR1 as SGHRS and CDR2 as YFSETQ. The CDR3 loop spans 15 amino acids. The CDR3 DNA reads TGCGCCAGCAGCCCTTTCCCGGACAGGGTGGGAGGCTACACCTTC. Protein: CASSPFPDRVGGYTF. Variable domain in full (rest from reference TRBV5-1 and TRBJ1-2): KAGVTQTPRYLIKTRGQQVTLSCSPISGHRSVSWYQQTPGQGLQFLFEYFSETQRNKGNFPGRFSGRQFSNSRSEMNVSTLELGDSALYLCASSPFPDRVGGYTFGSGTRLTVV.

This clone showed up just once. The CDR3 nucleotides read TGTGCCAGCAGTCGACAGGGAGACAACACTGAAGCTTTCTTT. The encoded protein is CASSRQGDNTEAFF. The chain links TRBV28 to TRBJ1-1; 7 bases are a match to TRBD1. V dropped 5 bases and J dropped 2; count of bases not matched to a gene: 5. From germline, CDR1 is MDHEN and CDR2 SYDVKM. The CDR3 is 14 amino acids.

The chain uses TRBV5-5 and TRBJ2-2, with 13 bases aligning to TRBD2. V lost 5 bases and J lost 5; bases outside the gene matches: 6. The CDR3 has 16 amino acids. From germline, CDR1 is SGHKS and CDR2 YYEKEE (reference sequence). The chain's CDR3 is CASSWTSGSGTGELFF. CDR3 nucleotides: TGTGCCAGCAGTTGGACTAGCGGGAGCGGGACCGGGGAGCTGTTTTTT. Variable domain in full (rest from reference TRBV5-5 and TRBJ2-2): DAGVTQSPTHLIKTRGQQVTLRCSPISGHKSVSWYQQVLGQGPQFIFQYYEKEERGRGNFPDRFSARQFPNYSSELNVNALLLGDSALYLCASSWTSGSGTGELFFGEGSRLTVL.

The rearrangement uses TRBV15 and TRBJ1-2; TRBD1 matches 11 bases. Germline V lookup: CDR1 LNHNV, CDR2 YYDKDF (reference sequence). Losses at the gene ends were 3 bases for V and 0 bases for J; bases not matched to a gene: 3. The CDR3 is 16 amino acids. CDR3 sequence (DNA): TGTGCCACCAGCAGGGACAGGGGGCCTGCTAACTATGGCTACACCTTC. As protein: CATSRDRGPANYGYTF.

The chain joins TRBV27 to TRBJ2-2; 8 bases line up with TRBD2. CDR1 is MNHEY and CDR2 is SMNVEV in the germline V gene (reference sequence). The CDR3 is 17 residues long. Trimming removed 7 bases from V and 4 bases from J; junction bases left unmatched: 14. The CDR3 sequence is CASTHFGPGRGTGELFF. As DNA, the CDR3 is TGTGCCAGCACACACTTTGGCCCCGGGAGGGGCACCGGGGAGCTGTTTTTT.